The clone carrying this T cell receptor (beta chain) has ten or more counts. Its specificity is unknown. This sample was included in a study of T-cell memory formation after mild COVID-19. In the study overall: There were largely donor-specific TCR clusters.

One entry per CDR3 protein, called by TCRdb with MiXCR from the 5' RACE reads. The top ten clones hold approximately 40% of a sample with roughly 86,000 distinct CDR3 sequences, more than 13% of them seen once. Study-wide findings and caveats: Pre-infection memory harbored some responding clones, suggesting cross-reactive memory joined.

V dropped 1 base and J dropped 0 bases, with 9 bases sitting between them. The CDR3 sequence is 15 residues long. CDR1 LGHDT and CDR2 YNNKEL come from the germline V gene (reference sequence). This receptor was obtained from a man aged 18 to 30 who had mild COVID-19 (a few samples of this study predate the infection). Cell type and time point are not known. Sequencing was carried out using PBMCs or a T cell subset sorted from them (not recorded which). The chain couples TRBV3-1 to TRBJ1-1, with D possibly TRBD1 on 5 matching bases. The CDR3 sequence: CASSQVGQLNTEAFF. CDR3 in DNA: TGTGCCAGCAGCCAAGTTGGACAACTGAACACTGAAGCTTTCTTT.